The sequence of this T cell receptor (beta chain) was determined in a study of control samples from healthy donors and cancer patients. TCRdb's table, derived via immunoSEQ multiplex PCR, lists solely in-frame clones and lacks some. The sample lists 57,000 or so clones, nearly 90% seen once, with over 5% in the top ten. There are 15 residues in the CDR3. Germline CDR1 is MNHEY and CDR2 is SVGAGI. Deletions cut 6 bases from V and 1 base from J, with 13 bases between. The origin of this receptor is a man aged 55 to 70 with colorectal cancer. The chain is built from TRBV6-5 and TRBJ1-3, with D possibly TRBD1 on 6 matching bases. The specimen was PBMCs. The CDR3 sequence is CASSHDRISGNTIYF. CDR3 sequence (DNA): TGTGCCAGCAGCCACGACAGGATATCTGGAAACACCATATATTTT.